Sequencing of this T cell receptor (beta chain) was carried out in a study of T cell clonality in common variable immunodeficiency. Findings of the study overall: TCRbeta clonality was increased in CVID versus healthy controls. Common variable immunodeficiency TCR beta sequences reportedly had fewer deletions and N-nucleotide insertions. What drives increased CVID clonality needs T cell subpopulation sequencing.

This clone was counted at least ten times. As yet, its antigen is unknown. The read ends 3 residues early relative to the CDR3; the germline J gene fills the gap. The table came from immunoSEQ multiplex PCR; TCRdb's copy has only in-frame clones and leaves some out. The profile covers about 25,000 clones, none occurring a single time. Trimming shortened V by 2 bases and J by 1 base, and 22 bases separated the two germline ends. The CDR3 is 19 amino acids. Germline V gene sequence: CDR1 KGHSH, CDR2 LQKENI. Patients and controls were mostly of Caucasian heritage. For at least one year, all CVID subjects received replacement immunoglobulin.

The chain uses TRBV18 and TRBJ2-3, with TRBD1 as a possible D gene (6 bases). This sequence was found in a human donor with common variable immunodeficiency. Sequences were obtained from peripheral blood mononuclear cells. CDR3: CASSPLARGSTQRTDTQYF. The CDR3 bases that were read are TGTGCCAGCTCACCATTGGCTAGGGGGAGCACTCAGCGCACAGATACG. Together with reference TRBV18 and TRBJ2-3, the CDR3 gives the full variable domain: NAGVMQNPRHLVRRRGQEARLRCSPMKGHSHVYWYRQLPEEGLKFMVYLQKENIIDESGMPKERFSAEFPKEGPSILRIQQVVRGDSAAYFCASSPLARGSTQRTDTQYFGPGTRLTVL.